Listed below are T cell receptor beta chains from one sample, sequenced in a study of OX40 agonist ivuxolimab in advanced cancers. Sequencing was performed with immunoSEQ multiplex PCR; in TCRdb, only in-frame clones are kept and a portion is missing. The data hold approximately 40,000 clones, with about 90% observed a single time. The sequenced sample was CD4+ or CD8+ T cells sorted from blood, obtained in a trial of the OX40 agonist ivuxolimab. The receptors stem from an adult with an advanced solid tumor such as melanoma, head and neck, liver or kidney cancer. The CDR3 runs from the conserved cysteine through the conserved F or W. D genes are given only for firm matches.

J | V | D | DNA | CDR3
TRBJ2-1 | TRBV28 | NA | TGTGCCAGCAGTTACTACCGACAGACTCTCTACAATGAGCAGTTCTTC | CASSYYRQTLYNEQFF
TRBJ1-5 | TRBV7-8 | NA | TGTGCCGGTCCGGTGGAGGGCCGTGGTAATCAGCCCCAGCATTTT | CAGPVEGRGNQPQHF
TRBJ2-1 | TRBV20-1 | NA | TGCAGTGCCCCCTCGGGGTATGAGCAGTTCTTC | CSAPSGYEQFF
TRBJ2-5 | TRBV2 | TRBD2 | TGTGCCAGCAGTGAGATAGCGGGAGGGCGGGAGACCCAGTACTTC | CASSEIAGGRETQYF
TRBJ2-3 | TRBV10-3 | TRBD2 | TGTGCCATCAGTGATAGACTAGCGGGAGGCTCGAGCACAGATACGCAGTATTTT | CAISDRLAGGSSTDTQYF
TRBJ2-5 | TRBV7-6 | TRBD2 | TGTGCCAGCAGCTTAGCTTCGGCGGGAGGCCTGTTGGAGACCCAGTACTTC | CASSLASAGGLLETQYF
TRBJ1-1 | TRBV30 | NA | TGTGCCTGGACCCTTTGGGGGAACACTGAAGCTTTCTTT | CAWTLWGNTEAFF
TRBJ1-1 | TRBV7-9 | NA | TGTGCCAGCAGCCCACGAAAAGGGAACACTGAAGCTTTCTTT | CASSPRKGNTEAFF
TRBJ2-2 | TRBV11-2 | NA | TGTGCCAGCAGCAGACTCACCGGGGAGCTGTTTTTT | CASSRLTGELFF
TRBJ2-1 | TRBV7-2 | TRBD2 | TGTGCCAGCAACCGAATAGCGGGAACGTTTTTGGATGAGCAGTTCTTC | CASNRIAGTFLDEQFF